One and the same sample provided the 17 T cell receptor beta chains below, sequenced in a study of T cells in Graves' hyperthyroidism and ophthalmopathy. The source material, RNA transcripts, was used to amplify TCR beta CDR3 regions. HTBI primers drove first-round RT-PCR of the TCR CDR3. MiXCR, applied by TCRdb to the multiplex PCR reads, yields one record per CDR3 protein. The sample records 210,000 or so distinct CDR3 sequences, 15% to 20% being singletons. The sample was blood. The source of these receptors is a man over 45 with Graves' hyperthyroidism.

J is TRBJ1-5 and V is TRBV18; 8 nucleotides line up with TRBD1. CDR3 length: 22 amino acids. V gave up 0 bases and J gave up 2 bases; unmatched junction bases: 21. In germline, CDR1 is KGHSH, CDR2 LQKENI. CDR3 in DNA: TGTGCCAGCTCACCACCGTTGGGCGCCCTCAGGGGGCAGTCCGGAGGCAATCAGCCCCAGCATTTT. This sequence encodes CASSPPLGALRGQSGGNQPQHF. The variable domain in full, with the rest retrieved from reference TRBV18 and TRBJ1-5, is NAGVMQNPRHLVRRRGQEARLRCSPMKGHSHVYWYRQLPEEGLKFMVYLQKENIIDESGMPKERFSAEFPKEGPSILRIQQVVRGDSAAYFCASSPPLGALRGQSGGNQPQHFGDGTRLSIL.

In this sample, this clonotype turned up many times. The chain couples TRBV11-2 to TRBJ1-2; TRBD1 matches at 7 bases. The CDR3 runs to 15 residues. Germline-derived CDR1 and CDR2 are SGHAT and FQNNGV. V shed 5 bases, J shed 2 bases, and the junction held 8 bases outside the gene matches. The CDR3 spells CASSTPETGNYGYTF. The CDR3 DNA is TGTGCCAGCAGCACGCCAGAGACAGGGAACTATGGCTACACCTTC. The variable domain in full, completed from reference TRBV11-2 and TRBJ1-2, reads EAGVAQSPRYKIIEKRQSVAFWCNPISGHATLYWYQQILGQGPKLLIQFQNNGVVDDSQLPKDRFSAERLKGVDSTLKIQPAKLEDSAVYLCASSTPETGNYGYTFGSGTRLTVV.

The sample holds a few counts of this clonotype. This chain connects TRBV11-2 to TRBJ2-7, with D hard to call. This CDR3 contains 13 residues. The germline gives CDR1 SGHAT, CDR2 FQNNGV. V was shortened by 0 bases and J by 8 bases, with 11 bases between the two germline ends. CDR3 loop: CASSLDLFHQQYF. CDR3 sequence (DNA): TGTGCCAGCAGCTTAGATCTGTTCCACCAGCAGTACTTC.

As to this clonotype: A much bigger clone sits one base away, suggesting this may be a read error. V is TRBV27 and J is TRBJ2-7; possible D gene TRBD1, 5 bases. Trimming removed 7 bases from V and 5 bases from J, with 12 bases in between. The CDR3 totals 12 residues. Per the germline V gene, CDR1 is MNHEY and CDR2 is SMNVEV (reference sequence). This CDR3 is CASNLQGDEQYF. Written as DNA, the CDR3 is TGTGCCAGCAATTTGCAGGGTGACGAGCAGTACTTC.

V gene TRBV5-1 combines with J gene TRBJ1-6; D perhaps matches TRBD1 (5 bases). CDR1 and CDR2 (germline): SGHRS, YFSETQ. Trimming left V 5 bases short and J 7 bases short, with 16 bases between. The CDR3 totals 15 residues. For the CDR3, the DNA is TGCGCCAGCAGGGAGGGGACCGGAGGGAATTCACCCCTCCACTTT. The encoded protein is CASREGTGGNSPLHF.

The chain is built from TRBV7-2 and TRBJ2-7; D is unresolved. The V gene's germline CDR1 is SGHTA and CDR2 FQGNSA. Trimming took 0 bases from V and 6 from J, leaving 15 bases between them. The CDR3 length is 15 residues. CDR3 region: CASSLALSRVVEQYF. The CDR3 DNA is TGTGCCAGCAGCTTAGCGCTGAGTCGGGTTGTCGAGCAGTACTTC.

In its sample, this clonotype was seen many times. The rearrangement links TRBV10-3 to TRBJ2-1, with D perhaps matching TRBD2 (6 bases). Trimming removed 4 bases from V and 9 bases from J, with 13 bases in between. This CDR3 is built from 13 residues. Germline V gene data show CDR1 as ENHRY and CDR2 as SYGVKD. CDR3 DNA sequence: TGTGCCATCAGTGTACGGGAGAGGGGTGAGCAGTTCTTC. As protein: CAISVRERGEQFF.

Many counts were recorded for this clonotype. CDR3 sequence reads: CSASTGQGINGYTF. The DNA of the CDR3 is TGCAGTGCTAGTACGGGACAGGGGATAAATGGCTACACCTTC. The chain joins TRBV20-1 to TRBJ1-2, with 10 bases that match TRBD1. Per germline, CDR1 DFQATT and CDR2 SNEGSKA (reference sequence). V was pared by 3 bases and J by 6 bases, with 7 bases of the junction left unmatched. The CDR3 extends over 14 amino acids.

V gene TRBV15 combines with J gene TRBJ1-5; TRBD1 matches at 9 bases. The CDR3 extends over 17 amino acids. The V gene's germline CDR1 is LNHNV and CDR2 YYDKDF (reference sequence). The V segment lost 3 bases and the J segment 4 bases; nucleotides outside the gene matches: 10. Here the CDR3 reads CATSSQQGARGNQPQHF. In DNA form, the CDR3 reads TGTGCCACCAGCAGTCAACAGGGGGCAAGAGGGAATCAGCCCCAGCATTTT.

This clonotype appeared many times. V usage is TRBV6-2 or TRBV6-3 and J usage is TRBJ2-1; TRBD2 matches 9 bases. This CDR3 is 16 amino acids long. Germline trimming cut 0 bases from V and 4 bases from J; bases unmatched to any gene: 4. Germline-derived CDR1 and CDR2 are MNHEY and SVGEGT. CDR3 DNA: TGTGCCAGCAGTTACTCAGCCCTAGCGGGATACAATGAGCAGTTCTTC. The encoded protein is CASSYSALAGYNEQFF.

The J gene is TRBJ1-2, the V gene TRBV5-4, with a possible D match to TRBD1 (6 bases). This CDR3 contains 12 residues. With 6 bases removed from V and 7 bases from J, the gap between germline ends came to 13 bases. Germline V gives CDR1 SGHNT, CDR2 YYREEE (reference sequence). The CDR3 reads CASTSGALGYTF. As DNA, the CDR3 is TGTGCCAGCACCTCAGGGGCACTTGGCTACACCTTC.

The chain carries TRBV9 and TRBJ2-7, with 8 bases that match TRBD1. Germline CDR1 reads SGDLS; CDR2 reads YYNGEE. Germline trimming cut 0 bases from V and 2 bases from J; bases unmatched to any gene: 4. This CDR3 is 15 amino acids long. The CDR3 region has the DNA TGTGCCAGCAGCGTAGGTCCAGGGGGCACCTACGAGCAGTACTTC. Protein: CASSVGPGGTYEQYF.

This chain joins TRBV10-3 and TRBJ2-2; possibly TRBD1 for D (6 bases). The CDR3 loop spans 16 amino acids. The V and J ends lost 3 bases and 7 bases respectively, with 18 bases between them. Germline V gene sequence: CDR1 ENHRY, CDR2 SYGVKD. CDR3 nucleotides: TGTGCCATCAGTGAACTTGGACAGCGGACCATCGGGGAGCTGTTTTTT. Protein product: CAISELGQRTIGELFF.

This clonotype was found many times. The rearrangement joins TRBV11-2 to TRBJ1-4; D is undetermined. The CDR3 runs 16 residues. CDR1 SGHAT and CDR2 FQNNGV come from the germline V gene. V gave up 2 bases and J gave up 7 bases, with 17 bases separating them. CDR3 sequence reads: CASSLQVVRRTEKLFF. CDR3 DNA sequence: TGTGCCAGCAGCTTACAGGTTGTCAGGCGTACTGAAAAACTGTTTTTT.

This clonotype came up many times. The chain has TRBV6-2 or TRBV6-3 and TRBJ2-1; 10 positions match TRBD2. The germline CDR1 and CDR2 sequences are MNHEY and SVGEGT. The trim removed 4 bases at V and 4 bases at J, leaving 7 bases unmatched. The CDR3 has 16 residues. CDR3 coding DNA: TGTGCCAGCAGTTTACCGGTGACTAGCGGGTACAATGAGCAGTTCTTC. Translated, it gives CASSLPVTSGYNEQFF.

This clonotype was detected a few times. The gene calls are TRBV19 and TRBJ2-7; TRBD1 matches at 7 bases. Germline CDR1 LNHDA, CDR2 SQIVND (reference sequence). Germline trimming cut 6 bases from V and 3 bases from J; bases unmatched to any gene: 11. This CDR3 is built from 15 residues. The CDR3 sequence: CASRSNTGDLYEQYF. DNA of the CDR3: TGTGCCAGTAGGTCAAATACAGGGGACCTCTACGAGCAGTACTTC. The full variable domain, with the rest looked up from reference TRBV19 and TRBJ2-7, is DGGITQSPKYLFRKEGQNVTLSCEQNLNHDAMYWYRQDPGQGLRLIYYSQIVNDFQKGDIAEGYSVSREKKESFPLTVTSAQKNPTAFYLCASRSNTGDLYEQYFGPGTRLTVT.

The chain uses TRBV2 and TRBJ2-1, with TRBD1 identical over 11 bases. From germline, CDR1 is SNHLY and CDR2 FYNNEI. This CDR3 has 22 amino acids. Trimming removed 6 bases from V and 5 bases from J; junction bases left unmatched: 27. The CDR3 spells CASREWTGGARGMEKWHNEQFF. CDR3 DNA sequence: TGTGCCAGCAGGGAATGGACAGGGGGCGCGAGGGGGATGGAAAAGTGGCACAATGAGCAGTTCTTC. Full variable domain (missing parts from reference TRBV2 and TRBJ2-1): EPEVTQTPSHQVTQMGQEVILRCVPISNHLYFYWYRQILGQKVEFLVSFYNNEISEKSEIFDDQFSVERPDGSNFTLKIRSTKLEDSAMYFCASREWTGGARGMEKWHNEQFFGPGTRLTVL.